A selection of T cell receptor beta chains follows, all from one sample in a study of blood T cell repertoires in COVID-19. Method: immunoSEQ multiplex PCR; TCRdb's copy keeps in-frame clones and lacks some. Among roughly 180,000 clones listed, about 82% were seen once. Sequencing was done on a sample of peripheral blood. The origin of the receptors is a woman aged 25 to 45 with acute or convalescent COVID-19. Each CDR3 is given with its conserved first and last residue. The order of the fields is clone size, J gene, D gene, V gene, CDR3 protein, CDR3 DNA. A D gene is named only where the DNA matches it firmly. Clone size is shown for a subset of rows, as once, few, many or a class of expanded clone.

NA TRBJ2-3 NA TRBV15 CATTTQGNTQYF TGTGCCACCACCACTCAGGGGAATACGCAGTATTTT
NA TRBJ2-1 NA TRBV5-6 CASTFGVDNEQFF TGTGCCAGCACCTTTGGAGTAGACAATGAGCAGTTCTTC
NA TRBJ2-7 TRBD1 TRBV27 CASSLEPRTGSYEQYF TGTGCCAGCAGCTTAGAGCCTCGGACAGGATCCTACGAGCAGTACTTC
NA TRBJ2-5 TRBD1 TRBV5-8 CASRTGVQGSGETQYF TGTGCCAGCAGGACCGGGGTACAGGGGTCGGGAGAGACCCAGTACTTC
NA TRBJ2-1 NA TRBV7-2 CASSLASGNTYNEQFF TGTGCCAGCAGCTTAGCCTCCGGGAACACCTACAATGAGCAGTTCTTC
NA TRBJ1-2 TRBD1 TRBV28 CASVRTGFDGYTF TGTGCCAGCGTTAGGACAGGGTTTGATGGCTACACCTTC
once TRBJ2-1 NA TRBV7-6 CASSFFGRDRNEQFF TGTGCCAGCAGCTTTTTTGGGCGGGATAGAAATGAGCAGTTCTTC
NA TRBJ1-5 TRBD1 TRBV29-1 CSTGQGAGQPQHF TGCAGCACCGGACAGGGGGCTGGTCAGCCCCAGCATTTT
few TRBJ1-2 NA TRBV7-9 CASSLQTEIDGYTF TGTGCCAGCAGCTTACAGACAGAAATTGATGGCTACACCTTC
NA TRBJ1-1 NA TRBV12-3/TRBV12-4 CASSYGLNTEAFF TGTGCCAGCAGTTACGGGTTGAACACTGAAGCTTTCTTT
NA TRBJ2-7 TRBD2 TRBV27 CASSLSWLAGVAHEQYF TGTGCCAGCAGTTTATCGTGGCTAGCGGGAGTCGCCCACGAGCAGTACTTC
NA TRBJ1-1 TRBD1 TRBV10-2 CASSDRDRGRATEAFF TGCGCCAGCAGTGACCGGGACAGGGGTCGGGCCACTGAAGCTTTCTTT
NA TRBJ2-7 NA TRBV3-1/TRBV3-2 CASSLMRGSGEQYF TGTGCCAGCAGCCTCATGAGAGGTAGCGGCGAGCAGTACTTC
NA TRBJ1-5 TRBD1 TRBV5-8 CASSLSTGSSNQPQHF TGTGCCAGCAGCTTATCGACAGGGAGCAGCAATCAGCCCCAGCATTTT
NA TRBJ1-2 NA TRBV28 CASSPQQGHAYGYTF TGTGCCAGCAGCCCCCAACAGGGACACGCCTATGGCTACACCTTC
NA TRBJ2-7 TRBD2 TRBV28 CASNLAGGSVEQYF TGTGCCAGCAACCTAGCGGGAGGGTCTGTCGAGCAGTACTTC
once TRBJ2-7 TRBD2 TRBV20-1 CSASVSSGYEQYF TGCAGTGCTAGTGTATCTAGCGGCTACGAGCAGTACTTC
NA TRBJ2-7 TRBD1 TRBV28 CASGPQGTEQYF TGTGCCAGCGGACCACAGGGGACCGAGCAGTACTTC
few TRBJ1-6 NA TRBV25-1 CASRKKPNSPLHF TGTGCCAGCAGGAAAAAGCCCAATTCACCCCTCCACTTT
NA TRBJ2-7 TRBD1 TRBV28 CASTNPGQSYEQYF TGTGCCAGCACTAATCCGGGACAGTCCTACGAGCAGTACTTC
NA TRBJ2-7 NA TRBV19 CASSIDLEQYF TGTGCCAGTAGTATAGATCTCGAGCAGTACTTC
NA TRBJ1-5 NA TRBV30 CAWSPGTTNNQPQHF TGTGCCTGGAGTCCCGGGACAACAAACAATCAGCCCCAGCATTTT